Below, 14 T cell receptor beta chains from the same sample are listed, as sequenced in a study of graft-versus-host responses after intestinal transplantation. TCRdb keeps only in-frame clones here, not all; method: immunoSEQ multiplex PCR. The sample includes some 25,000 clones, around 95% of them seen just once. Sample: PBMCs, taken 30 days after intestinal transplant. The receptors stem from a human patient who received an intestinal transplant, so some T cells may come from the graft donor.

The gene calls are TRBV29-1 and TRBJ1-1; TRBD1 agrees at 8 bases. The J segment lost 7 bases and the V segment lost 3 bases, leaving 7 bases of the junction unmatched. The germline gives CDR1 SQVTM, CDR2 ANQGSEA. The CDR3 sequence is 13 residues long. The CDR3 sequence is CSVDQGQGGEAFF. CDR3 bases: TGCAGCGTTGATCAAGGACAGGGCGGTGAAGCTTTCTTT.

The V call is TRBV6-9, the J call TRBJ2-7; 8 bases agree with TRBD1. Germline V CDR1 and CDR2: MNHGY, SVAAGI. The CDR3 spans 14 residues. The J segment lost 2 bases and the V segment lost 8 bases, leaving 8 bases of the junction unmatched. In nucleotides, the CDR3 is TGTGCCAGCGGCCCAACAGGGGGGCCCTACGAGCAGTACTTC. Translated, it gives CASGPTGGPYEQYF.

The sample holds a few counts of this clone. This chain uses TRBV2 with TRBJ2-1; a possible D gene is TRBD2 (6 bases). This CDR3 is 13 amino acids long. Trimming removed 4 bases from V and 6 bases from J, with 10 bases in between. CDR1 is SNHLY and CDR2 is FYNNEI in the germline V gene. CDR3 region: CASSGGLGNEQFF. The CDR3 region has the DNA TGTGCCAGCAGTGGGGGACTGGGCAATGAGCAGTTCTTC.

The genes are TRBV19 and TRBJ1-2; 9 bases are a match to TRBD1. The CDR3 runs to 14 residues. The J segment lost 7 bases and the V segment lost 6 bases, leaving 9 bases of the junction unmatched. The germline V gene has CDR1 LNHDA and CDR2 SQIVND (reference sequence). The CDR3 reads CASSDYRGPFGYTF. The CDR3, as DNA: TGTGCCAGTAGCGATTACAGGGGGCCGTTTGGCTACACCTTC.

The rearrangement joins TRBV5-8 to TRBJ1-5; 7 bases fit TRBD1. The ends lost 0 bases at V and 7 bases at J; junction bases unmatched: 10. The CDR3 has 16 amino acids. Germline assignment: CDR1 SGHTS and CDR2 YDEGEE. The CDR3 spells CASSLARTGGGQPQHF. CDR3 in DNA: TGTGCCAGCAGCTTGGCCAGGACAGGCGGAGGACAGCCCCAGCATTTT. Drawing the rest from reference TRBV5-8 and TRBJ1-5, the complete variable domain is EAGVTQSPTHLIKTRGQQATLRCSPISGHTSVYWYQQALGLGLQFLLWYDEGEERNRGNFPPRFSGRQFPNYSSELNVNALELEDSALYLCASSLARTGGGQPQHFGDGTRLSIL.

This clone was observed once. The chain carries TRBV13 and TRBJ2-5, with D unresolved. Trimming stripped 3 bases from V and 5 bases from J, with 4 bases between. The length of the CDR3 is 11 residues. Germline values: CDR1 PRHDT, CDR2 FYEKMQ (reference sequence). CDR3 DNA: TGTGCCAGCAGCTTCGGGGAGACCCAGTACTTC. The encoded protein is CASSFGETQYF.

This clone was seen only once. The V gene is TRBV5-4, the J gene TRBJ2-1, with 10 positions matching TRBD1. Trimming cost V 4 bases and J 0 bases; bases outside gene matches: 1. Germline CDR1 and CDR2: SGHNT and YYREEE (reference sequence). The CDR3 contains 15 residues. CDR3 residues: CASSRQGASYNEQFF. CDR3 in DNA: TGTGCCAGCAGCCGACAGGGGGCCTCCTACAATGAGCAGTTCTTC. Complete variable domain (other parts from reference TRBV5-4 and TRBJ2-1): ETGVTQSPTHLIKTRGQQVTLRCSSQSGHNTVSWYQQALGQGPQFIFQYYREEENGRGNFPPRFSGLQFPNYSSELNVNALELDDSALYLCASSRQGASYNEQFFGPGTRLTVL.

V and J are TRBV7-9 and TRBJ1-1; no definite D call. Trimming took 1 base from V and 4 from J, leaving 4 bases between them. CDR3 length: 12 residues. Germline lookup yields CDR1 SEHNR and CDR2 FQNEAQ (reference sequence). DNA for the CDR3: TGTGCCAGCAGCTTAGTGGCCACTGAAGCTTTCTTT. This sequence encodes CASSLVATEAFF.

This clone was recorded once. The J gene is TRBJ1-2, the V gene TRBV6-1; possible D gene TRBD1, 6 bases. The CDR3 is 13 amino acids. Per germline, CDR1 MNHNS and CDR2 SASEGT. V lost 4 bases to trimming and J lost 5 bases, with 11 bases between them. This CDR3 reads CASSVEGGYGYTF. In DNA form, the CDR3 reads TGTGCCAGCAGTGTCGAAGGGGGATATGGCTACACCTTC.

The chain joins TRBV19 to TRBJ1-1, with D hard to call. This CDR3 is built from 12 residues. Trimming cost V 6 bases and J 10 bases, with 15 bases left between them. CDR1 LNHDA and CDR2 SQIVND come from the germline V gene (reference sequence). In DNA, the CDR3 is TGTGCCAGTAGCCATACCGGGTCGGTAGCTTTCTTT. It codes for CASSHTGSVAFF.

This chain uses TRBV11-2 with TRBJ2-7; D gene unclear. The CDR3 spans 15 residues. Germline assignment: CDR1 SGHAT and CDR2 FQNNGV. Deletions cut 4 bases from V and 3 bases from J, with 16 bases between. The CDR3 DNA reads as TGTGCCAGCAGCTCCGGAGCGTTCCCGATCTACGAGCAGTACTTC. Amino acids: CASSSGAFPIYEQYF.

The rearrangement joins TRBV20-1 to TRBJ2-3; D is perhaps TRBD2 (5 bases). V was shortened by 1 base and J by 11 bases, with 10 bases between the two germline ends. The CDR3 length is 11 residues. Germline V CDR1 and CDR2: DFQATT, SNEGSKA (reference sequence). DNA for the CDR3: TGCAGTGCTAGAGTGGTGGGAGAGCAGTATTTT. Amino acids: CSARVVGEQYF.

The chain couples TRBV4-1 to TRBJ2-7, with 9 bases matching TRBD1. Germline CDR1 reads MGHRA; CDR2 reads YSYEKL. The CDR3 sequence is 14 residues long. The V gene end was trimmed by 4 bases and the J gene end by 0 bases; junction bases not matched to a gene: 1. The CDR3 is CASSPGQGSYEQYF. CDR3 DNA: TGCGCCAGCAGCCCGGGACAGGGCTCCTACGAGCAGTACTTC.

This clone was picked up one time. J is TRBJ2-7 and V is TRBV7-2; TRBD1 matches 8 bases. CDR1 is SGHTA, CDR2 FQGNSA, per germline. V was clipped by 3 bases and J by 6 bases; unmatched bases: 7. This CDR3 has 14 amino acids. For the CDR3, the DNA is TGTGCCAGCAGCTTCCAACAGGGGGTCGGCGAGCAGTACTTC. This gives the protein CASSFQQGVGEQYF.